The rows below give T cell receptor beta chains drawn from one sample of a study of blood T cell repertoires in COVID-19. TCRdb's table, derived via immunoSEQ multiplex PCR, lists solely in-frame clones and lacks some. Among about 140,000 clones, roughly 76% were seen once, and the ten largest hold around 13%. Sequenced material: peripheral blood. All receptors come from an elderly man with acute or convalescent COVID-19. Each CDR3 is given with its conserved first and last residue. Each record gives: J gene, clone size, D gene, V gene, CDR3 DNA, CDR3 protein. A D gene is named only where the DNA matches it firmly. The size field is filled for only some rows; it gives once, few, many or a size class.

J: TRBJ1-3
size: .
D: .
V: TRBV19
DNA: TGTGCCAGTACCGTCGGACTGTTCTCTGGAAACACCATATATTTT
CDR3: CASTVGLFSGNTIYF

J: TRBJ2-1
size: .
D: .
V: TRBV2
DNA: TGTGCCAGCAGTAGGGACAACCGGGTCCCCCTGTACAATGAGCAGTTCTTC
CDR3: CASSRDNRVPLYNEQFF

J: TRBJ2-3
size: .
D: TRBD2
V: TRBV18
DNA: TGTGCCAGCTCACCGGGACTAGCGGGGGCCTTAGATACGCAGTATTTT
CDR3: CASSPGLAGALDTQYF

J: TRBJ2-3
size: .
D: .
V: TRBV2
DNA: TGTGCCAGCAGTGGGCGGGATACGCAGTATTTT
CDR3: CASSGRDTQYF

J: TRBJ1-1
size: few
D: .
V: TRBV28
DNA: TGTGCCAGCAGTTTTGAGGGTTATAACATGAACACTGAAGCTTTCTTT
CDR3: CASSFEGYNMNTEAFF

J: TRBJ2-1
size: few
D: TRBD1
V: TRBV12-5
DNA: TGTGCTAGTGGTTTGGCCCGGGACAGGGAGCAGTTCTTC
CDR3: CASGLARDREQFF

J: TRBJ2-2
size: .
D: .
V: TRBV5-1
DNA: TGCGCCAGCACAGCCTCCGCAGGGAACACCGGGGAGCTGTTTTTT
CDR3: CASTASAGNTGELFF

J: TRBJ1-1
size: .
D: .
V: TRBV6-5
DNA: TGTGCCGGAGGGAGAGACACTGAAGCTTTCTTT
CDR3: CAGGRDTEAFF

J: TRBJ1-2
size: .
D: .
V: TRBV18
DNA: TGTGCCAGCTCCCCCAACGAGCAGGGAGGCTATGGCTACACCTTC
CDR3: CASSPNEQGGYGYTF

J: TRBJ2-7
size: .
D: .
V: TRBV4-3
DNA: TGCGCCAGCAGCCAAGCTGGACAGCGCGAGCAGTACTTC
CDR3: CASSQAGQREQYF

J: TRBJ2-7
size: .
D: .
V: TRBV11-2
DNA: TGTGCCAGCAGCTTAGCGCTGGGCGGGTCGATGGTCTACGAGCAGTACTTC
CDR3: CASSLALGGSMVYEQYF

J: TRBJ1-6
size: .
D: TRBD1
V: TRBV7-6
DNA: TGTGCCAGCAGCCTGGGACAGGGGGTGAATTCACCCCTCCACTTT
CDR3: CASSLGQGVNSPLHF

J: TRBJ2-3
size: .
D: TRBD1
V: TRBV7-9
DNA: TGTGCCAGCAGCTGGACAGGGGGGTCCACAGATACGCAGTATTTT
CDR3: CASSWTGGSTDTQYF

J: TRBJ1-2
size: .
D: .
V: TRBV5-8
DNA: TGTGCCAGCAGCTTAACAGGGTACTATGGCTACACCTTC
CDR3: CASSLTGYYGYTF

J: TRBJ2-2
size: .
D: .
V: TRBV28
DNA: TGTGCCAGCAGTTTATTGGCCTCTTCGAACACCGGGGAGCTGTTTTTT
CDR3: CASSLLASSNTGELFF

J: TRBJ1-1
size: .
D: TRBD1
V: TRBV5-8
DNA: TGTGCCAGTGACAGGGGTCGACAATACACTGAAGCTTTCTTT
CDR3: CASDRGRQYTEAFF

J: TRBJ1-6
size: many
D: .
V: TRBV9
DNA: TGTGCCAGCAGCGGCACCTCAGTCTCCTATAATTCACCCCTCCACTTT
CDR3: CASSGTSVSYNSPLHF

J: TRBJ2-6
size: few
D: .
V: TRBV9
DNA: TGTGCCAGCAGCGTAGACCCCGGAGGGATACCCTCTGGGGCCAACGTCCTGACTTTC
CDR3: CASSVDPGGIPSGANVLTF

J: TRBJ2-3
size: few
D: .
V: TRBV2
DNA: TGTGCCAGCAGTGCACAGGGTTCCACAGATACGCAGTATTTT
CDR3: CASSAQGSTDTQYF

J: TRBJ2-2
size: .
D: .
V: TRBV6-5
DNA: TGTGCCAGCAGAAAACAGGACAACACCGGGGAGCTGTTTTTT
CDR3: CASRKQDNTGELFF

J: TRBJ2-5
size: .
D: .
V: TRBV18
DNA: TGTGCCAGCTCATCCCTATCCGGCCAAGAGACCCAGTACTTC
CDR3: CASSSLSGQETQYF

J: TRBJ2-5
size: once
D: .
V: TRBV11-1
DNA: TGTGCCAGCAGCTTCCGTGTTAAAGAGACCCAGTACTTC
CDR3: CASSFRVKETQYF

J: TRBJ2-1
size: .
D: .
V: TRBV27
DNA: TGTGCCAGCAGTTTATATCCCCTACCTCCGGGCAATGAGCAGTTCTTC
CDR3: CASSLYPLPPGNEQFF

J: TRBJ1-5
size: .
D: .
V: TRBV4-2
DNA: TGTGCCAGCAGCCCGAACAGGGTCAATCAGCCCCAGCATTTT
CDR3: CASSPNRVNQPQHF